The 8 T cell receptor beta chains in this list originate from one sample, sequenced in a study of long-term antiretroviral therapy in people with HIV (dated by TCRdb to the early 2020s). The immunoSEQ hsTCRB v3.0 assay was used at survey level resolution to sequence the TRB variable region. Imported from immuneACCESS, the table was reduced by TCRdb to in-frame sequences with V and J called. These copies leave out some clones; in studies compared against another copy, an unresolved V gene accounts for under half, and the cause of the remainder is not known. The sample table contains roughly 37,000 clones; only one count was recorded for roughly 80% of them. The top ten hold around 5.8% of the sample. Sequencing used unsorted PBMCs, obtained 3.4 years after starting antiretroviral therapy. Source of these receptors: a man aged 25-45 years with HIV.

DNA for the CDR3: TGTGCCAGCAGCCTGACTAGCGGATACAATGAGCAGTTCTTC. The encoded protein is CASSLTSGYNEQFF. The genes are TRBV7-2 and TRBJ2-1; 9 nucleotides align to TRBD2. V lost 5 bases, J lost 4 bases, and 3 bases stayed unmatched. The CDR3 sequence is 14 residues long. Germline V gene sequence: CDR1 SGHTA, CDR2 FQGNSA.

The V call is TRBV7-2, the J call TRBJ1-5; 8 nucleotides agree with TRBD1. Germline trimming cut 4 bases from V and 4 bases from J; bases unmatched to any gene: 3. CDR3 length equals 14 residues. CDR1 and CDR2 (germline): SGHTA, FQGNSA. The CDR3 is CASSWDRSNQPQHF. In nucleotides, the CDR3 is TGTGCCAGCAGCTGGGACAGGTCGAATCAGCCCCAGCATTTT.

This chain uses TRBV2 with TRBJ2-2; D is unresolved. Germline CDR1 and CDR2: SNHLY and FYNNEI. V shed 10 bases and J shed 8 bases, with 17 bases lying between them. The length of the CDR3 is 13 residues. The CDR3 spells CAIPLGNFGELFF. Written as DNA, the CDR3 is TGTGCCATCCCCTTAGGGAATTTTGGGGAGCTGTTTTTT. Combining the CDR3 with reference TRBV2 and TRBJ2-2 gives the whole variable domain EPEVTQTPSHQVTQMGQEVILRCVPISNHLYFYWYRQILGQKVEFLVSFYNNEISEKSEIFDDQFSVERPDGSNFTLKIRSTKLEDSAMYFCAIPLGNFGELFFGEGSRLTVL.

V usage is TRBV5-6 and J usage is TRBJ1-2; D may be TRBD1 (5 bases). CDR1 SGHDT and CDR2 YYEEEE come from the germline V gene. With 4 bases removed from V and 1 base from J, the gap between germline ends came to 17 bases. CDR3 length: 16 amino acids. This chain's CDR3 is CASSTTDRTSNYGYTF. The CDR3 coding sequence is TGTGCCAGCAGCACAACCGACAGAACTAGTAACTATGGCTACACCTTC.

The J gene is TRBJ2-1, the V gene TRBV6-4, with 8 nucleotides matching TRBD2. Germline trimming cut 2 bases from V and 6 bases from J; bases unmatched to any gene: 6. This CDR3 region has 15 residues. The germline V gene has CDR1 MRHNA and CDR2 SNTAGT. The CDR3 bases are TGTGCCAGCAGTGACGGACTAGCCACTCCCAATGAGCAGTTCTTC. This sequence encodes CASSDGLATPNEQFF.

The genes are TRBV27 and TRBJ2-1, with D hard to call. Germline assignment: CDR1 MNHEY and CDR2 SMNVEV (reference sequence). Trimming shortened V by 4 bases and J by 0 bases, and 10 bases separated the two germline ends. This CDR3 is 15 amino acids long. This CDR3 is CASSSGSSSYNEQFF. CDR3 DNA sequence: TGTGCCAGCAGTTCGGGCTCGAGCTCCTACAATGAGCAGTTCTTC.

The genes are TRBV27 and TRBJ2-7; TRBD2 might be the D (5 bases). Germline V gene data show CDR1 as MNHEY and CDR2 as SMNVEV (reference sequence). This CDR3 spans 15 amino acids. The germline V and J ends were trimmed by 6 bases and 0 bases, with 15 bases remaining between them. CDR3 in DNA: TGTGCCAGCAGGATGGCGGGCAGTAACTCCTACGAGCAGTACTTC. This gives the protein CASRMAGSNSYEQYF.

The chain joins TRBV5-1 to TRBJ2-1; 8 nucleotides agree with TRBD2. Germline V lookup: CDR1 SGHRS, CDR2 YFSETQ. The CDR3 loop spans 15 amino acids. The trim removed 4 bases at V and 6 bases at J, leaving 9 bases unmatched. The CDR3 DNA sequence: TGCGCCAGCAGCCCCGGGGAGCGGGAGATCAATGAGCAGTTCTTC. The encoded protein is CASSPGEREINEQFF.